The 9 T cell receptor beta chains presented below share a single source sample, sequenced in a study of OX40 agonist ivuxolimab in advanced cancers. Profiled with immunoSEQ multiplex PCR; TCRdb holds only in-frame clones, not every one. The data show 43,000 or so clones, roughly 86% seen once. The sample in question was CD4+ or CD8+ T cells sorted from blood, obtained in a trial of the OX40 agonist ivuxolimab. These TCRs come from an adult with an advanced solid tumor such as melanoma, head and neck, liver or kidney cancer.

Regarding this clone: The junction shows a germline mismatch at one end, possibly a read error. The gene calls are TRBV6-1 and TRBJ1-2; possibly TRBD1 for D (5 bases). Per the germline V gene, CDR1 is MNHNS and CDR2 is SASEGT. The CDR3 has 16 residues. The CDR3 region has the DNA TGTGCCAGCATTGAAATATGGGGGAAGCACGACTATGGCTACACCTTC. It is translated as CASIEIWGKHDYGYTF.

A few counts support this clone. The chain links TRBV6-5 to TRBJ2-7, with 9 bases that match TRBD2. The J segment lost 4 bases and the V segment lost 2 bases, leaving 6 bases of the junction unmatched. Looked up from germline, CDR1 is MNHEY and CDR2 is SVGAGI. The length of the CDR3 is 15 residues. As DNA, the CDR3 is TGTGCCAGCAGTTACGGCGGGGGGGCTGGGTACGAGCAGTACTTC. Protein product: CASSYGGGAGYEQYF.

The chain combines TRBV10-3 with TRBJ1-1; no reliable D call. V was trimmed by 1 base and J by 2 bases, leaving 11 bases between them. From germline, CDR1 is ENHRY and CDR2 SYGVKD. The CDR3 sequence is 15 residues long. CDR3 residues: CAISEFAGPNTEAFF. CDR3 in DNA: TGTGCCATCAGTGAGTTTGCAGGACCTAACACTGAAGCTTTCTTT.

The chain links TRBV5-4 to TRBJ2-3, with D possibly matching TRBD2 (6 bases). V lost 7 bases, J lost 4 bases, and 19 bases lay in between. The CDR3 has 15 residues. Germline CDR1 reads SGHNT; CDR2 reads YYREEE (reference sequence). The CDR3, as DNA: TGTGCCAGCCATCGGTCCGGGAGTCCCCCAGATACGCAGTATTTT. Protein: CASHRSGSPPDTQYF. Looking up the rest from reference TRBV5-4 and TRBJ2-3 gives the full variable domain: ETGVTQSPTHLIKTRGQQVTLRCSSQSGHNTVSWYQQALGQGPQFIFQYYREEENGRGNFPPRFSGLQFPNYSSELNVNALELDDSALYLCASHRSGSPPDTQYFGPGTRLTVL.

The V and J genes are TRBV27 and TRBJ1-2; 7 bases are shared with TRBD1. Germline CDR1 MNHEY, CDR2 SMNVEV (reference sequence). The CDR3 sequence is 15 residues long. The ends lost 4 bases at V and 6 bases at J; junction bases unmatched: 11. DNA of the CDR3: TGTGCCAGCAGTTGGCGTTCGGGCAGGGGGGATGGCTACACCTTC. It translates to CASSWRSGRGDGYTF.

The chain uses TRBV2 and TRBJ2-7, with a weak D call TRBD1 (6 bases). CDR1 SNHLY and CDR2 FYNNEI come from the germline V gene. The CDR3 is 12 residues long. With 7 bases removed from V and 2 bases from J, the gap between germline ends came to 9 bases. CDR3 in amino acids: CASKDRAYEQYF. As DNA, the CDR3 is TGTGCCAGCAAGGACAGAGCCTACGAGCAGTACTTC.

The CDR3: CASSQAGSRADTQYF. The CDR3 coding sequence is TGCGCCAGCAGCCAAGCCGGGAGTAGGGCAGATACGCAGTATTTT. The chain joins TRBV4-1 to TRBJ2-3; D perhaps matches TRBD2 (6 bases). Deletions cut 1 base from V and 4 bases from J, with 12 bases between. The CDR3 has 15 amino acids. Germline CDR1 MGHRA, CDR2 YSYEKL.

The table lists this clone with a count of one. CDR3 bases: TGTGCCAGCAGCGCCGACCTGGCCGGCTACACCTTC. This encodes CASSADLAGYTF. The chain carries TRBV5-5 and TRBJ1-2; no definite D call. CDR3 length: 12 amino acids. V was pared by 4 bases and J by 8 bases, with 12 bases between. Per germline, CDR1 SGHKS and CDR2 YYEKEE (reference sequence).

The V call is TRBV14, the J call TRBJ2-7, with TRBD1 matching over 7 bases. Germline CDR1 and CDR2: SGHDN and FVKESK. CDR3 length: 15 residues. V was clipped by 6 bases and J by 6 bases; unmatched bases: 14. Written as DNA, the CDR3 is TGTGCCAGCAGACAACACAGGGGCGGTACGAGCGAGCAGTACTTC. Residues: CASRQHRGGTSEQYF.